Given below is one T cell receptor beta chain in context. It has no known antigen specificity. Within one base of it there is no much larger clone, and no base qualities were kept. For sequencing of the TCRbeta CDR3 region, genomic DNA was extracted from the sorted cells. The immunoSEQ Assay was used to sequence the TCRbeta CDR3 regions. The immuneACCESS repertoire file appears here via TCRdb, limited to in-frame rearrangements. These files lack a portion of the clones; in checked studies, under half of the deficit traces to unresolved V genes, and the cause of the others is not known. This sample comprises about 48,000 clones, around 83% of them detected only once. The ten largest clones add up to around 10% of the sample. The trial excluded patients who had a history of autoimmune disease or were on systemic immunosuppression. Peripheral blood for TCR sequencing was collected from all dose cohorts at baseline, on cycle 4 day 1, and on cycle 7 day 1. Samples were obtained from an open-label, multicenter, first-in-human phase I dose-escalation trial of ivuxolimab. Adults with locally advanced or metastatic melanoma, renal cell carcinoma, hepatocellular carcinoma or head and neck squamous cell carcinoma were enrolled in the trial. Before TCR sequencing, CD4+ and CD8+ T cells were separately sorted from peripheral blood.

These data come from a study of OX40 agonist ivuxolimab in advanced cancers. In the study overall: Ivuxolimab, which targeted the costimulatory receptor OX40 (CD134), was an agonistic, fully human IgG2 monoclonal antibody. Intravenous ivuxolimab was administered to patients every 2 weeks at six dose levels: 0.01, 0.1, 0.3, 1.5, 3 and 10 mg/kg. Of the approximately 54 patients in dose escalation, about 20 had hepatocellular carcinoma, some 15 had melanoma, 9 had renal cell carcinoma and 9 had head and neck cancer. Partial responses occurred in three dose-escalation patients: two with cutaneous melanoma and one with hepatocellular carcinoma. Patients were allowed to have had prior anti-PD-1, anti-PD-L1 or anti-CTLA-4 therapy, and approximately 43% of the dose-escalation patients had previously received checkpoint inhibitors. In the dose-escalation cohort, 75% to 85% of patients were male, and the mean age was 60 years with a range of about 20 to 79. The purpose of peripheral TCRbeta sequencing was to test whether ivuxolimab changed TCR sequence diversity and led to clonal T-cell expansion. The paper covers the monotherapy dose-escalation part of the phase I ivuxolimab trial, which included N ≈ 52 patients. What the research found in general, with its limitations: At doses from 0.1 to 3.0 mg/kg, clonal expansion was seen in both CD4+ and CD8+ blood T cells between baseline and week 6. After ivuxolimab, more expanded clones were found on average in CD8+ T cells than in CD4+ T cells. Which antigens the clonally expanded peripheral T cells were specific for was not determined. In partial responders in the 0.1-3.0 mg/kg groups, normalized peripheral clonal expansion was found to be among the lowest, especially among CD8+ T cells. Low levels of normalized T-cell clonal expansion were also seen in some patients who did not respond.

This TCR came from an adult with an advanced solid tumor such as melanoma, head and neck, liver or kidney cancer. The sequenced sample was CD4+ or CD8+ T cells sorted from blood, obtained in a trial of the OX40 agonist ivuxolimab.

CDR3 loop: CASREGQETQYF. The base sequence is TGTGCCAGTCGCGAGGGCCAAGAGACCCAGTACTTC. The rearranged chain carries TRBV5-4 and TRBJ2-5; a tentative D call is TRBD2 (5 bases match). Taken from cysteine to phenylalanine, the CDR3 has 12 residues. Only CDR3 DNA is held: 36 bases, read in frame from base 1. The germline V gene (reference sequence) supplies CDR1 SGHNT and CDR2 YYREEE. Cut back by 8 bases and 1 base, the V and J ends lie 9 bases apart.